A single sample gave rise to the 28 T cell receptor beta chains below, sequenced in a study of Ad26.COV2.S vaccination and SARS-CoV-2 variants. Sequencing was performed with immunoSEQ multiplex PCR; in TCRdb, only in-frame clones are kept and a portion is missing. Seen here are some 520,000 clones, roughly 89% observed once, and the top ten hold 9.5% to 15%. Treatment in this sample: around 19 received Ad26.COV2.S at low or high dose, single or two shots; 5 received placebo; per-sample allocation not given. Specimens were obtained on day 63 following the first vaccine or placebo injection. Sequencing was performed on peripheral blood, taken in a trial of Ad26.COV2.S vaccine versus placebo. The receptors come from a person aged 18-60 years who received the Ad26.COV2.S COVID-19 vaccine or a placebo.

The rearrangement uses TRBV30 and TRBJ1-1; possibly TRBD1 for D (6 bases). Germline CDR1 and CDR2: GTSNPN and SVGIG (reference sequence). V lost 4 bases and J lost 3, with 12 bases in between. This CDR3 has 13 amino acids. CDR3 region: CAWTGQSYTEAFF. In nucleotides, the CDR3 is TGTGCCTGGACTGGACAGAGTTACACTGAAGCTTTCTTT.

This clone was picked up one time. V and J are TRBV28 and TRBJ1-1; the D is unclear. Germline assignment: CDR1 MDHEN and CDR2 SYDVKM. The CDR3 contains 11 residues. The ends were cut back, 5 bases at V and 11 bases at J, with 12 bases in the middle. Written as DNA, the CDR3 is TGTGCCAGCAGTAACGCTCCCGAGGCTTTCTTT. Protein: CASSNAPEAFF.

The genes are TRBV9 and TRBJ1-4; 10 nucleotides agree with TRBD1. The CDR3 has 15 residues. J was trimmed by 6 bases and V by 2 bases; bases with no gene match: 4. Germline V CDR1 and CDR2: SGDLS, YYNGEE. The CDR3 DNA sequence: TGTGCCAGCAGCGTGGACAGGGGGGGATATGAAAAACTGTTTTTT. It is translated as CASSVDRGGYEKLFF.

V gene TRBV7-2 combines with J gene TRBJ1-2; D ambiguous. This CDR3 has 14 residues. V lost 5 bases and J lost 3, with 13 bases in between. The V gene's germline CDR1 is SGHTA and CDR2 FQGNSA. DNA of the CDR3: TGTGCCAGCAGCCCAGGTGGACGGGACTATGGCTACACCTTC. It is translated as CASSPGGRDYGYTF.

V is TRBV14 and J is TRBJ1-5; D unclear. The V and J ends lost 1 base and 3 bases respectively, with 7 bases between them. CDR1 is SGHDN and CDR2 is FVKESK in the germline V gene. The CDR3 has 14 amino acids. The CDR3 loop is CASSQGDPNQPQHF. CDR3 nucleotide sequence: TGTGCCAGCAGCCAAGGCGATCCCAATCAGCCCCAGCATTTT.

The DNA of the CDR3 is TGTGCCAGCAGCTTAACTAGGGGGCGTGAGCAGTTCTTC. It is translated as CASSLTRGREQFF. This sequence joins TRBV7-2 and TRBJ2-1; 7 nucleotides match TRBD1. CDR3 length: 13 amino acids. J lost 9 bases, V lost 2 bases, and 4 bases had no gene match. Germline V CDR1 and CDR2: SGHTA, FQGNSA.

The chain employs TRBV5-1 and TRBJ1-2, with D uncertain. The CDR3 loop spans 16 amino acids. V was trimmed by 0 bases and J by 4 bases, leaving 16 bases between them. Germline V gene sequence: CDR1 SGHRS, CDR2 YFSETQ. This chain's CDR3 is CASSLGGRTTTYGYTF. In DNA, the CDR3 is TGCGCCAGCAGCTTGGGTGGACGGACCACAACCTATGGCTACACCTTC.

The table lists this clone with a count of one. The chain employs TRBV7-3 and TRBJ2-7, with 8 bases aligning to TRBD1. Germline V gene sequence: CDR1 SGHTA, CDR2 FQGTGA. This CDR3 region has 13 residues. J gave up 3 bases and V 5 bases, and 3 bases lay outside the gene matches. The CDR3 DNA sequence: TGTGCCAGCAGCCTAGGGACAGGCTACGAGCAGTACTTC. This gives the protein CASSLGTGYEQYF.

In its sample, this clone was seen once. The chain is built from TRBV28 and TRBJ2-3; weak D call: TRBD2 (5 bases). This CDR3 contains 19 residues. V lost 5 bases and J lost 13, with 37 bases in between. Per the germline V gene, CDR1 is MDHEN and CDR2 is SYDVKM. In DNA form, the CDR3 reads TGTGCCAGCAGTCCCCTATCCTCGCCGGGGTTCCCTCGAGGGTCCTCGAAGTATTTT. It yields the protein CASSPLSSPGFPRGSSKYF.

The chain joins TRBV27 to TRBJ2-7; 7 bases are a match to TRBD2. The CDR3 runs 15 residues. The ends lost 3 bases at V and 3 bases at J; junction bases unmatched: 8. Germline CDR1 MNHEY, CDR2 SMNVEV (reference sequence). CDR3 protein: CASSFKQGGYYEQYF. Here the CDR3 DNA reads TGTGCCAGCAGTTTTAAGCAGGGAGGGTACTACGAGCAGTACTTC.

The V gene is TRBV5-1, the J gene TRBJ2-7; D is uncertain. Germline values: CDR1 SGHRS, CDR2 YFSETQ. Deletions cut 1 base from V and 0 bases from J, with 8 bases between. The CDR3 consists of 14 residues. The CDR3 sequence is CASSLLASSYEQYF. CDR3 DNA: TGCGCCAGCAGCTTGCTTGCGAGCTCCTACGAGCAGTACTTC.

The chain employs TRBV6-5 and TRBJ1-1, with D hard to call. The germline gives CDR1 MNHEY, CDR2 SVGAGI. This CDR3 region has 14 residues. V shed 2 bases and J shed 5 bases, with 12 bases lying between them. In DNA form, the CDR3 reads TGTGCCAGCAGTTACACCGGGGAGCGGACTGAAGCTTTCTTT. It is translated as CASSYTGERTEAFF.

The rearrangement uses TRBV28 and TRBJ2-6, with D possibly being TRBD1 or TRBD2 (5 bases each). Germline V CDR1 and CDR2: MDHEN, SYDVKM. The V end lost 1 base, the J end lost 0 bases, and 7 bases lay between the germline ends. The CDR3 length is 16 residues. CDR3 region: CASSLYGGSGANVLTF. The CDR3 region has the DNA TGTGCCAGCAGTTTATATGGGGGCTCTGGGGCCAACGTCCTGACTTTC.

The genes are TRBV28 and TRBJ1-2; 9 nucleotides match TRBD1. The CDR3 sequence is 12 residues long. Germline assignment: CDR1 MDHEN and CDR2 SYDVKM. V lost 3 bases, J lost 11 bases, and 4 bases stayed unmatched. The CDR3 protein is CASSLVGQGYTF. The CDR3 DNA reads TGTGCCAGCAGTTTGGTGGGACAGGGTTACACCTTC.

This clone has just a few counts. V usage is TRBV5-6 and J usage is TRBJ1-1; D is uncertain. This CDR3 comprises 11 residues. Trimming stripped 3 bases from V and 4 bases from J, with 4 bases between. CDR1 and CDR2 (germline): SGHDT, YYEEEE. CDR3 sequence reads: CASSWGTEAFF. Here the CDR3 DNA reads TGTGCCAGCAGCTGGGGCACTGAAGCTTTCTTT. Full variable domain (outside the CDR3, taken from reference TRBV5-6 and TRBJ1-1): DAGVTQSPTHLIKTRGQQVTLRCSPKSGHDTVSWYQQALGQGPQFIFQYYEEEERQRGNFPDRFSGHQFPNYSSELNVNALLLGDSALYLCASSWGTEAFFGQGTRLTVV.

The V gene is TRBV21-1, the J gene TRBJ2-3; the table's D gene call, TRBD2, was not cross checked with the DNA. TRBV21-1 represents a pseudogene. The CDR3 covers 17 residues. The DNA for the CDR3 is TGTGCCAGCAGCAAAGGTCCGCTAGCGGGACTCACAGATACGCAGTATTTT. Its protein is CASSKGPLAGLTDTQYF.

This clone appeared a single time. The genes are TRBV29-1 and TRBJ1-3; D gene ambiguous. This CDR3 spans 13 amino acids. Trimming removed 7 bases at V and 3 bases at J, with 13 bases between. Germline V lookup: CDR1 SQVTM, CDR2 ANQGSEA. The CDR3 DNA reads as TGCAGCGCCGAGTTTGCTCGTGGAAACACCATATATTTT. As protein: CSAEFARGNTIYF.

This chain uses TRBV19 with TRBJ1-2, with TRBD1 matching 8 bases. Germline-derived CDR1 and CDR2 are LNHDA and SQIVND (reference sequence). CDR3 length: 11 amino acids. The trim removed 10 bases at V and 4 bases at J, leaving 2 bases unmatched. The CDR3 protein is CATTGAYGYTF. The CDR3 coding sequence is TGTGCCACGACAGGGGCCTATGGCTACACCTTC.

This chain links TRBV6-5 with TRBJ1-2; 7 bases are shared with TRBD1. The junction had 9 bases not matched to a gene; V was cut back by 10 bases and J by 7 bases. Germline loops: CDR1 MNHEY, CDR2 SVGAGI. The CDR3 totals 12 residues. The CDR3 loop is CAIRDSIIGYTF. The CDR3 bases are TGTGCCATCAGGGACAGCATCATTGGCTACACCTTC.

V and J are TRBV19 and TRBJ2-7; 8 bases align to TRBD1. The CDR3 has 15 amino acids. Trimming cost V 4 bases and J 3 bases; bases outside gene matches: 8. CDR1 LNHDA and CDR2 SQIVND come from the germline V gene (reference sequence). The CDR3 spells CASSTSDRALYEQYF. The CDR3 DNA reads TGTGCCAGTAGTACCTCGGACAGGGCGCTCTACGAGCAGTACTTC.

The gene calls are TRBV9 and TRBJ2-1; D might be TRBD1 (5 bases). Per germline, CDR1 SGDLS and CDR2 YYNGEE. The length of the CDR3 is 15 residues. V was trimmed by 2 bases and J by 6 bases, leaving 15 bases between them. The CDR3 region has the DNA TGTGCCAGCAGCGTCAGTTCCACGCAGGGCAATGAGCAGTTCTTC. As protein: CASSVSSTQGNEQFF.

CDR3 protein: CASSQGRGRGYGYTF. CDR3 nucleotides: TGTGCCAGCAGCCAAGGGCGGGGTCGCGGCTATGGCTACACCTTC. The rearrangement joins TRBV3-1 (or the pseudogene TRBV3-2) to TRBJ1-2, with no clear D. V was clipped by 1 base and J by 4 bases, with 13 bases between them. Germline V gene lookup returns CDR1 LGHDT and CDR2 YNNKEL (reference sequence). The CDR3 runs to 15 residues.

As DNA, the CDR3 is TGTGCCATCAGTGTAACACAGGGGGCGCGGAACACTGAAGCTTTCTTT. Its protein is CAISVTQGARNTEAFF. The chain recombines TRBV10-3 with TRBJ1-1; 9 nucleotides line up with TRBD1. Germline assignment: CDR1 ENHRY and CDR2 SYGVKD. CDR3 length: 16 residues. Trimming at V came to 4 bases and at J to 1 base, leaving 7 bases not matched to a gene.

The chain is built from TRBV11-1 and TRBJ2-6; D gene uncertain. CDR3 length: 15 residues. Germline V gene data show CDR1 as SGHAT and CDR2 as FQDESV (reference sequence). The V gene lost 6 bases and the J gene lost 1 base, with 10 bases spanning the gap. Here the CDR3 reads CASRGRPSGANVLTF. The CDR3 DNA reads TGTGCCAGCAGAGGTCGGCCGTCTGGGGCCAACGTCCTGACTTTC.

The genes are TRBV4-2 and TRBJ2-3; D might be TRBD2 (6 bases). Trimming took 0 bases from V and 0 from J, leaving 16 bases between them. The CDR3 loop spans 18 amino acids. The germline V gene encodes CDR1 LGHNA and CDR2 YNFKEQ. CDR3 region: CASSQEGIGGSSTDTQYF. The CDR3 DNA follows: TGTGCCAGCAGCCAAGAGGGGATAGGAGGGAGTAGCACAGATACGCAGTATTTT.

The genes are TRBV5-6 and TRBJ2-5; no definite D call. The ends were cut back, 6 bases at V and 7 bases at J, with 19 bases in the middle. The germline gives CDR1 SGHDT, CDR2 YYEEEE. The CDR3 sequence is 14 residues long. CDR3 DNA: TGTGCCAGCACACCTGGAACACCTTTTGGGACCCAGTACTTC. This sequence encodes CASTPGTPFGTQYF.

The rearrangement joins TRBV7-2 to TRBJ2-2; 11 bases fit TRBD2. The CDR3 has 17 amino acids. V was pared by 5 bases and J by 0 bases, with 5 bases of the junction left unmatched. Germline V lookup: CDR1 SGHTA, CDR2 FQGNSA. CDR3 in DNA: TGTGCCAGCAGCCCTGTTAGCGGGAGGGCGAACACCGGGGAGCTGTTTTTT. Its translation is CASSPVSGRANTGELFF.

This clone came up a few times. The chain uses TRBV19 and TRBJ1-2; D unresolved. The CDR3 spans 13 residues. The V gene's germline CDR1 is LNHDA and CDR2 SQIVND (reference sequence). Trimming cost V 7 bases and J 1 base, with 10 bases left between them. The CDR3 region has the DNA TGTGCCAGTAAAGAAGGGCTTAACTATGGCTACACCTTC. Encoded protein: CASKEGLNYGYTF.